The clone carrying this T cell receptor beta chain was counted at least ten times. The antigen is not known. The germline gene is not matched at one end of the junction; a read error may be the cause. The sample belongs to a study of CD8+CD57+ T cells in acquired aplastic anemia. Background on the study: For CD4+ cells, healthy donors had an average of roughly 11 million reads. Overall study findings and caveats: It was found that nearly 30 CD8+ CDR3 sequences were shared between patients and controls. Statistical testing detected no significant gap in CD8+ Simpson's diversity between patients and controls.

The CDR3 runs 15 residues. Germline CDR1 reads SGDLS; CDR2 reads YYNGEE. The use of genomic DNA as template underpinned the TCR beta VDJ and CDR3 profiling. Each CDR3 protein gets one entry after TCRdb re-called the reads with MiXCR. The sample carries about 64,000 distinct CDR3 sequences, 50% to 70% recorded once. The sequenced material came from sorted CD4+, CD8+, or CD8+CD57+ T cells (not recorded which) from PBMCs. The chain links TRBV9 to TRBJ1-5; 7 bases are shared with TRBD1. This receptor was identified in a human donor in good health, serving as a control. The CDR3 sequence is CASSVRTGLQSAPAF. CDR3 nucleotide sequence: TGTGCCAGCAGCGTACGGACAGGACTTCAATCAGCCCCAGCATTT. Using reference TRBV9 and TRBJ1-5 for the parts outside the CDR3, the full variable domain is DSGVTQTPKHLITATGQRVTLRCSPRSGDLSVYWYQQSLDQGLQFLIQYYNGEERAKGNILERFSAQQFPDLHSELNLSSLELGDSALYFCASSVRTGLQSAPAFGDGTRLSIL.